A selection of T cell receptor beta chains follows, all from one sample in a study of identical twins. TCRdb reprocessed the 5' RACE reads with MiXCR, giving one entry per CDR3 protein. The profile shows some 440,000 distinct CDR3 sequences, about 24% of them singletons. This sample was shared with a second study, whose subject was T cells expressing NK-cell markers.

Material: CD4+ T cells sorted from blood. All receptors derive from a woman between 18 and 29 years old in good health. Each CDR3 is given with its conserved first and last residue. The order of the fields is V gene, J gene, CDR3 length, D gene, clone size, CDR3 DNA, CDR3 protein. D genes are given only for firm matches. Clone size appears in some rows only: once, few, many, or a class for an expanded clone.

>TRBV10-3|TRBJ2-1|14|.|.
TGTGCCATCAGCCGGGGGCCCTCCTACAATGAGCAGTTCTTC
CAISRGPSYNEQFF
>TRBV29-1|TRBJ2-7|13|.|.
TGCAGCGTTGCACAGCCAGGGGCCTACGAGCAGTACTTC
CSVAQPGAYEQYF
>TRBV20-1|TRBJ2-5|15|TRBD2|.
TGCAGTGCTGAGACTAGCGGGGGGTTTCCAGAGACCCAGTACTTC
CSAETSGGFPETQYF
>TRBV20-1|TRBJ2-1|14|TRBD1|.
TGCAGTGCTAGCAGGGACAGGGAGTACAATGAGCAGTTCTTC
CSASRDREYNEQFF
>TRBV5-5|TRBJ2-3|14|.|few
TGTGCCAGCAGCTTGTCTCAGGGGAGAGATACGCAGTATTTT
CASSLSQGRDTQYF
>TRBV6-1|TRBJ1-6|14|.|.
TGTGCCAGCTCACAAGGGACCGTTTACGGACCCCTCCACTTT
CASSQGTVYGPLHF
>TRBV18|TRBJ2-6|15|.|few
TGTGCCAGCTCCTCAGGACTCCCTGGGGCCAACGTCCTGACTTTC
CASSSGLPGANVLTF
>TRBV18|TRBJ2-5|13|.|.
TGTGCCAGCCAAGCCAATTTCCAAGAGACCCAGTACTTC
CASQANFQETQYF
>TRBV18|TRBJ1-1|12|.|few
TGTGCCAGCTCAATCCAAGGGTCACAAGCTTTCTTT
CASSIQGSQAFF
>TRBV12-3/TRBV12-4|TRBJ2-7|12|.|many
TGTGCCAGCACCAAGACCGTCTACGAGCAGTACTTC
CASTKTVYEQYF
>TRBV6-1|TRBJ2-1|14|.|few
TGTGCCAGCAGAACCGGGACGGTTTACAATGAGCAGTTCTTC
CASRTGTVYNEQFF
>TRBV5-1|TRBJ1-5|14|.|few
TGCGCCAGCAGCTCGACACCCGGCAATCAGCCCCAGCATTTT
CASSSTPGNQPQHF
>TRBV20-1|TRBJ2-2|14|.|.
TGCAGTGCAGGGGAGACAAAAAACACCGGGGAGCTGTTTTTT
CSAGETKNTGELFF
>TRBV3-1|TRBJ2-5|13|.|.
TGTGCCAGCAGCCCCGACTGGAAAGAGACCCAGTACTTC
CASSPDWKETQYF
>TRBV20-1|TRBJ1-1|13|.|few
TGCAGTGCTAAACAGGCTGCTGGCACTGAAGCTTTCTTT
CSAKQAAGTEAFF
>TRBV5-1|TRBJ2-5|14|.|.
TGCGCCAGCAGCTCCGGGACAAATCAAGAGACCCAGTACTTC
CASSSGTNQETQYF
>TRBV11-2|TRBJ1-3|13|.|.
TGTGCCAGCACCCTTAGTACCGGAAACACCATATATTTT
CASTLSTGNTIYF
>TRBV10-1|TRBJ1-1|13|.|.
TGCGCCAGCAGTGTCCCTTACATTCGCGGAGCTTTCTTT
CASSVPYIRGAFF
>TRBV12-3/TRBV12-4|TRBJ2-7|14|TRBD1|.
TGTGCCAGCAGTCCCCGCAGGGGGTCCCACGAGCAGTACTTC
CASSPRRGSHEQYF
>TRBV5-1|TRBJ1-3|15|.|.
TGCGCCAGCAGCTTGTCTGGAGACTCTGGAAACACCATATATTTT
CASSLSGDSGNTIYF
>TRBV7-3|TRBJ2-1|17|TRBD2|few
TGTGCCAGCAGCTCCTTGGGAGGAGCGGGGGCTTACAATGAGCAGTTCTTC
CASSSLGGAGAYNEQFF
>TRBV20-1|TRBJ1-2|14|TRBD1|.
TGCAGTGCGTCGACAGGGCGACCTAACTATGGCTACACCTTC
CSASTGRPNYGYTF
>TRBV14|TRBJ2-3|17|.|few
TGTGCCAGCAGCCAAGAAGAGAGGTACCAACACCGAGATACGCAGTATTTT
CASSQEERYQHRDTQYF
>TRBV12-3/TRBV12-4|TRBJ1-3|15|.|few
TGTGCCAGCAGTTTAGGTCCGTACTCTGGAAACACCATATATTTT
CASSLGPYSGNTIYF
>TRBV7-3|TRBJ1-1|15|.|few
TGTGCCAGCAGCTTATTGGGGATCGGGAACACTGAAGCTTTCTTT
CASSLLGIGNTEAFF
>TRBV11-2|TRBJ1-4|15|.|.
TGTGCCAGCAGCTTATGGGGGGGAGCTAATGAAAAACTGTTTTTT
CASSLWGGANEKLFF
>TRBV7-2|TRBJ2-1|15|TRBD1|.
TGTGCCAGCAGCCCCGGACAGGGAACAATCTATGAGCAGTTCTTC
CASSPGQGTIYEQFF
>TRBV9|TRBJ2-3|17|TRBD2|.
TGTGCCAGCAGCGCCGGACTAGCGGGGGGGCCTCGGGATACGCAGTATTTT
CASSAGLAGGPRDTQYF
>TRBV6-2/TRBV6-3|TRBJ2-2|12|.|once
TGTGCCAGCACCGAGTACACCGGGGAGCTGTTTTTT
CASTEYTGELFF
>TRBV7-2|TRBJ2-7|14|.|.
TGTGCCAGCAGCCAATCCTTAGGGATCTACGAGCAGTACTTC
CASSQSLGIYEQYF
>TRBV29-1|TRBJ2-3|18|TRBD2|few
TGCAGCGTCGGTGGGACTAGCGGGGAAATATCTAGCACAGATACGCAGTATTTT
CSVGGTSGEISSTDTQYF
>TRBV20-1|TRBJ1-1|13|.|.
TGCAGTGCTAGGGGAGCTGCCCACGCTGAAGCTTTCTTT
CSARGAAHAEAFF
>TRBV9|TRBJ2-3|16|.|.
TGTGCCAGCAGCGTCGCCGGCTACTTTAGCACAGATACGCAGTATTTT
CASSVAGYFSTDTQYF
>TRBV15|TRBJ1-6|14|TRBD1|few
TGTGCCACCAGCAGAGACAGGGGGGGTACACCCCTCCACTTT
CATSRDRGGTPLHF
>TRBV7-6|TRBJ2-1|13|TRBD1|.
TGTGCCAGCAGCCCCCCAGGGGGCGATGAGCAGTTCTTC
CASSPPGGDEQFF
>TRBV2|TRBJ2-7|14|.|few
TGTGCCAGCAGTGAAATAGTCTCGTCCTACGAGCAGTACTTC
CASSEIVSSYEQYF
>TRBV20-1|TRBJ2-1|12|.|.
TGCAGTGCTAGCAGGGGTAGAAGTGAGCAGTTCTTC
CSASRGRSEQFF
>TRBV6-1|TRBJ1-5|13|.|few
TGTGCCAGCGGACGGAACGGAAATCAGCCCCAGCATTTT
CASGRNGNQPQHF
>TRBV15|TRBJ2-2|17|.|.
TGTGCCACCAGCAGGGGAATAACAGGGTTTAACTCCGGGGAGCTGTTTTTT
CATSRGITGFNSGELFF
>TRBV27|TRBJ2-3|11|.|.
TGTGCCAGCAGATGGTCTGGTACGCAGTATTTT
CASRWSGTQYF
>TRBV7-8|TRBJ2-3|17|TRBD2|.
TGTGCCAGCAGCCGATCTAGCGGGAGATCTGGCACAGATACGCAGTATTTT
CASSRSSGRSGTDTQYF
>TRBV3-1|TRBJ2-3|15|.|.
TGTGCCAGCTCCCAAGATCGCCCTAGAGGGGGTACGCAGTATTTT
CASSQDRPRGGTQYF
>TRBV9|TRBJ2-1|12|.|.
TGTGCCAGCAGCGTAGAGGGTGCTGAGCAGTTCTTC
CASSVEGAEQFF
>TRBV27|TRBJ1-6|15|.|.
TGTGCCAGCAGCCGACTTGGGAGAGGGACGTCACCCCTCCACTTT
CASSRLGRGTSPLHF
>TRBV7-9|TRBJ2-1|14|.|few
TGTGCCAGCAGCTCCCGGACGTACAGGAATGAGCAGTTCTTC
CASSSRTYRNEQFF
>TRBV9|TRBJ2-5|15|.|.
TGTGCCAGCAGCAGACGACCAGGATTCCAAGAGACCCAGTACTTC
CASSRRPGFQETQYF